This entry features one T cell receptor (beta chain) sequence. What it binds is not known. The CDR3 runs 13 residues. V shed 3 bases and J shed 5 bases, with 12 bases lying between them. Germline-derived CDR1 and CDR2 are SQVTM and ANQGSEA. The sample originates from a study of early T cells in non-severe SARS-CoV-2 infection. About the research overall: The authors sequenced bulk RNA from unsorted whole blood, leaving chains unpaired.

Overall study findings and caveats: Private and CD4 specificities were missed by VDJdb matching, skewed to anti-spike CD8.

Unique molecular identifiers (one per individual cDNA molecule) were attached. TCRdb reanalysed the 5' RACE reads using MiXCR and keeps one entry per CDR3 protein. The repertoire holds some 52,000 distinct CDR3 sequences, around 7.5% seen once, with about a tenth in the top ten. Specimen: whole blood. The receptor comes from an adult who was a healthcare worker with PCR-confirmed SARS-CoV-2 infection or an uninfected control (not recorded which). This chain joins TRBV29-1 and TRBJ2-3, with D perhaps TRBD1 (6 bases). The CDR3 here is CSVELGAGDTQYF. CDR3 bases: TGCAGCGTTGAGCTGGGGGCTGGAGATACGCAGTATTTT.